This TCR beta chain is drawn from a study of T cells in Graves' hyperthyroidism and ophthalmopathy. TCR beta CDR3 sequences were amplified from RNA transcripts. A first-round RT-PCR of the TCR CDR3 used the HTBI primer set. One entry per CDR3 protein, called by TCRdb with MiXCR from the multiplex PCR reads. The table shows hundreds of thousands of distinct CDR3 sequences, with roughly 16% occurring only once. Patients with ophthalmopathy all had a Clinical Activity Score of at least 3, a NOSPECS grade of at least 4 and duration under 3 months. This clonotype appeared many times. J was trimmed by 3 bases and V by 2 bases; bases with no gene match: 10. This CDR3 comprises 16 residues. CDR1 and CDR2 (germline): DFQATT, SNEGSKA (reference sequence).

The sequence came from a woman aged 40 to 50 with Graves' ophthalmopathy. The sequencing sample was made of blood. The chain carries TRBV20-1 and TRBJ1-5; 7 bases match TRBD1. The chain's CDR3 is CSARRAGGSPNQPQHF. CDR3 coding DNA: TGCAGTGCTAGAAGGGCAGGGGGTTCTCCCAATCAGCCCCAGCATTTT.